The clone carrying this T cell receptor (beta chain) was observed many times. What it binds is not known. The entry originates in a study of CD8 T cells in ankylosing spondylitis. Study-level results: Characteristic, it appeared, of ankylosing spondylitis blood was a TCR beta motif of 7 or 8 highly homologous variants. Clones linked with disease were CD8+ and fairly uncommon in the peripheral blood.

TCRdb re-called the 5' RACE reads with MiXCR, one entry per CDR3 protein. The table lists more than 400,000 distinct CDR3 sequences, about 5.7% of them singletons, with 3.5% in the top ten. V was pared by 5 bases and J by 6 bases, with 12 bases between. The CDR3 has 13 residues. Germline loops: CDR1 SGHDT, CDR2 YYEEEE. The chain links TRBV5-6 to TRBJ2-1; D gene unclear. The sequenced sample consisted of blood, either unsorted or a sorted T cell fraction (not recorded which). This receptor was taken from a male donor with ankylosing spondylitis. This CDR3 is CASSTGPVNEQFF. The CDR3 bases are TGTGCCAGCAGTACCGGGCCGGTCAATGAGCAGTTCTTC.